This T cell receptor beta chain was sequenced during a study of control samples from healthy donors and cancer patients. Repertoires were generated with immunoSEQ multiplex PCR, while TCRdb's copy carries only in-frame clones and drops some. Of 46,000 or so clones listed, about 94% are singletons. V was trimmed by 4 bases and J by 3 bases, leaving 13 bases between them. CDR1 and CDR2 from the germline V gene are SGHRS and YFSETQ. The CDR3 has 14 amino acids. The material sequenced was PBMCs. This sequence was found in a woman aged 50 to 65 with head and neck cancer. This chain joins TRBV5-1 and TRBJ1-1, with D possibly TRBD1 on 5 matching bases. This CDR3 reads CASSQGKADTEAFF. CDR3 DNA: TGCGCCAGCAGCCAGGGCAAGGCGGACACTGAAGCTTTCTTT.